One and the same sample provided the 20 T cell receptor beta chains below, sequenced in a study of circulating CD8 cells and anti-PD-1 response in melanoma. Four subsets defined by PD-1 and/or TIGIT were sorted from live CD3+CD8+TCRalphabeta+ cells. Each library started from roughly 15 ng of total RNA using the QIAseq Immune Repertoire TCR panel. TCRdb analysed the reads with MiXCR anew, one entry per CDR3 protein. The table records hundreds of distinct CDR3 sequences, roughly 6.6% of them present only once. The source was CD8+ T cells from PBMCs, collected at baseline or after one month of anti-PD-1 therapy (not recorded which). All receptors derive from a human donor with melanoma.

This clonotype is labeled as medium-sized. The chain couples TRBV29-1 to TRBJ2-7, with D tentatively TRBD1 or TRBD2 (5 bases each). The CDR3 runs to 13 residues. V was clipped by 5 bases and J by 4 bases, with 15 bases between them. Per the germline V gene, CDR1 is SQVTM and CDR2 is ANQGSEA. CDR3 DNA: TGCAGCGTTCAGCTGGGGGAATGGTACGAGCAGTACTTC. Protein product: CSVQLGEWYEQYF.

This clonotype occurred a few times. The chain uses TRBV6-1 and TRBJ2-1, with 8 bases aligning to TRBD2. The germline CDR1 and CDR2 sequences are MNHNS and SASEGT. There are 15 residues in the CDR3. J gave up 4 bases and V 4 bases, and 6 bases lay outside the gene matches. CDR3 in amino acids: CASSGESGGYNEQFF. The DNA of the CDR3 is TGTGCCAGCAGTGGGGAATCGGGGGGGTACAATGAGCAGTTCTTC.

Judged by abundance, this clonotype is large. This chain joins TRBV19 and TRBJ1-5; 9 bases are shared with TRBD1. Germline-derived CDR1 and CDR2 are LNHDA and SQIVND (reference sequence). The CDR3 is 15 amino acids. V shed 6 bases, J shed 6 bases, and the junction held 9 bases outside the gene matches. CDR3 loop: CASRLGTGGGQPQHF. The CDR3 DNA follows: TGTGCCAGTAGACTAGGCACAGGGGGCGGTCAGCCCCAGCATTTT.

The genes are TRBV24-1 and TRBJ2-1; tentative D call: TRBD2 (6 bases). Deletions cut 0 bases from V and 9 bases from J, with 8 bases between. The CDR3 runs 13 residues. The V gene's germline CDR1 is KGHDR and CDR2 SFDVKD. The chain's CDR3 is CATSDLRGGEQFF. As DNA, the CDR3 is TGTGCCACCAGTGATTTGCGGGGAGGTGAGCAGTTCTTC.

This clonotype is termed large. This chain connects TRBV6-4 to TRBJ2-3; a weak D match, TRBD2 (7 bases). The germline V gene has CDR1 MRHNA and CDR2 SNTAGT. Trimming took off 0 bases at V and 4 bases at J, with 11 bases between the two ends. The CDR3 has 15 amino acids. The CDR3 DNA reads as TGTGCCAGCAGTGACTCAGGGGGGGCCGCAGATACGCAGTATTTT. This translates into CASSDSGGAADTQYF.

Relative to its sample, this clonotype is large. The rearrangement joins TRBV28 to TRBJ1-6; maybe TRBD1 (6 bases). The V end was cut by 6 bases, the J end by 10 bases, with 16 bases between. CDR1 and CDR2 from the germline V gene are MDHEN and SYDVKM. This CDR3 region has 14 residues. In DNA form, the CDR3 reads TGTGCCAGCAGCCCCCGACAGGAGGTATCACCCCTCCACTTT. It codes for CASSPRQEVSPLHF.

This chain joins TRBV28 and TRBJ2-7; perhaps TRBD2 as D (6 bases). This CDR3 has 14 amino acids. Trimming stripped 3 bases from V and 0 bases from J, with 9 bases between. The germline V gene encodes CDR1 MDHEN and CDR2 SYDVKM. CDR3 residues: CASSLPGSSYEQYF. CDR3 coding DNA: TGTGCCAGCAGTTTGCCCGGGAGCTCCTACGAGCAGTACTTC. Filled out from reference TRBV28 and TRBJ2-7, the complete variable domain reads DVKVTQSSRYLVKRTGEKVFLECVQDMDHENMFWYRQDPGLGLRLIYFSYDVKMKEKGDIPEGYSVSREKKERFSLILESASTNQTSMYLCASSLPGSSYEQYFGPGTRLTVT.

Relative to its sample, this clonotype is medium-sized. The chain carries TRBV6-2 or TRBV6-3 and TRBJ2-3; D not certain. This CDR3 region has 13 residues. Germline V gene sequence: CDR1 MNHEY, CDR2 SVGEGT. V lost 2 bases and J 2 bases, leaving 5 bases between the germline ends. CDR3 in DNA: TGTGCCAGCAGTTACGACCCCACAGATACGCAGTATTTT. It is translated as CASSYDPTDTQYF.

As concerns this clonotype: One junction end disagrees with the germline gene, perhaps due to a read error. The V gene is TRBV4-1, the J gene TRBJ2-3; TRBD2 aligns across 8 bases. Germline V gene lookup returns CDR1 MGHRA and CDR2 YSYEKL. The length of the CDR3 is 17 residues. The CDR3 bases are TGCGCCAGCAGCCAAGAGGGACTAGTGACCTACACAGGTACGCAGTATTTT. Translation gives CASSQEGLVTYTGTQYF.

This clonotype is judged large. V usage is TRBV2 and J usage is TRBJ1-1, with unresolved D. Trimming cost V 1 base and J 6 bases, with 6 bases left between them. The V gene's germline CDR1 is SNHLY and CDR2 FYNNEI. This CDR3 has 12 residues. The CDR3 sequence: CASSEERAEAFF. The CDR3 region has the DNA TGTGCCAGCAGTGAAGAAAGGGCTGAAGCTTTCTTT.

In its sample, this clonotype ranks as large. This chain connects TRBV19 to TRBJ1-4, with D possibly matching TRBD1 (6 bases). The CDR3 has 13 amino acids. Germline loops: CDR1 LNHDA, CDR2 SQIVND (reference sequence). Trimming removed 6 bases from V and 7 bases from J, with 12 bases in between. Here the CDR3 reads CASSGGGVEKLFF. The CDR3 bases are TGTGCCAGTAGCGGCGGGGGCGTTGAAAAACTGTTTTTT.

By sample share, this clonotype is medium-sized. The chain joins TRBV20-1 to TRBJ2-3, with TRBD2 matching over 9 bases. This CDR3 spans 14 amino acids. Germline CDR1 DFQATT, CDR2 SNEGSKA (reference sequence). The J segment lost 2 bases and the V segment lost 5 bases, leaving 5 bases of the junction unmatched. The CDR3 nucleotides are TGCAGTGCTTATAGCGGGGGACACACAGATACGCAGTATTTT. It encodes CSAYSGGHTDTQYF.

This clonotype rates as medium-sized. The rearrangement joins TRBV6-1 to TRBJ2-7; possibly TRBD2 for D (5 bases). Germline CDR1 and CDR2: MNHNS and SASEGT. V lost 3 bases to trimming and J lost 6 bases, with 21 bases between them. The CDR3 consists of 16 residues. The CDR3 DNA is TGTGCCAGCAGTGAGCCCATCGGGGTGAAGGCTTTCGAGCAGTACTTC. It codes for CASSEPIGVKAFEQYF.

This sequence joins TRBV24-1 and TRBJ1-1; perhaps TRBD1 as D (6 bases). V was shortened by 1 base and J by 8 bases, with 10 bases between the two germline ends. CDR1 KGHDR and CDR2 SFDVKD come from the germline V gene. The CDR3 totals 13 residues. The CDR3 sequence: CATSDFEGVEAFF. CDR3 DNA sequence: TGTGCCACCAGTGATTTCGAGGGGGTCGAAGCTTTCTTT.

This clonotype is medium-sized (0.01 to 0.1%) by share. The gene calls are TRBV19 and TRBJ2-7; no reliable D call. Trimming pared 3 bases from V and 0 bases from J, leaving 9 bases between. In germline, CDR1 is LNHDA, CDR2 SQIVND (reference sequence). CDR3 length: 14 amino acids. The CDR3 nucleotides read TGTGCCAGTAGTATGACGCCGGGCTCCTACGAGCAGTACTTC. Translated: CASSMTPGSYEQYF.

This clonotype was counted only a few times. A much bigger clone sits one base away, suggesting this may be a read error. The chain links TRBV12-3 or TRBV12-4 to TRBJ2-7, with 7 positions matching TRBD1. This CDR3 comprises 14 residues. The V gene end was trimmed by 3 bases and the J gene end by 3 bases; junction bases not matched to a gene: 5. The CDR3 region has the DNA TGTGCCAGCAGTTTTGGGACAGAGGACTACGAGCAGTACTTC. Translating gives CASSFGTEDYEQYF.

By sample fraction, this clonotype is medium-sized. The V gene is TRBV4-2, the J gene TRBJ1-3; D ambiguous. The CDR3 extends over 14 amino acids. V lost 1 base and J lost 6, with 10 bases in between. Germline V gene data show CDR1 as LGHNA and CDR2 as YNFKEQ. The CDR3 DNA is TGTGCCAGCAGCCAAGCTCAGTGGGAAAACACCATATATTTT. It specifies CASSQAQWENTIYF.

This clonotype is medium-sized (0.01 to 0.1%). The chain uses TRBV20-1 and TRBJ2-7, with 7 bases aligning to TRBD1. Germline assignment: CDR1 DFQATT and CDR2 SNEGSKA (reference sequence). This CDR3 is built from 15 residues. V was clipped by 0 bases and J by 1 base; unmatched bases: 6. Here the CDR3 DNA reads TGCAGTGCTAGAGACACAGGGGAATTGTCCTACGAGCAGTACTTC. Translating it yields CSARDTGELSYEQYF.

On this clonotype: One base away lies a much larger clone, so this may be a sequencing read error. The V and J genes are TRBV28 and TRBJ2-3; the match to TRBD2 covers 7 bases. This CDR3 contains 14 residues. Germline V gene data show CDR1 as MDHEN and CDR2 as SYDVKM. CDR3 sequence reads: CAISFLAGTDTQYF. CDR3 sequence (DNA): TGTGCCATCAGTTTCCTAGCGGGCACAGATACGCAGTATTTT.

This clonotype is deemed medium-sized. V usage is TRBV27 and J usage is TRBJ1-5; no clear D. There are 15 residues in the CDR3. With 2 bases removed from V and 2 bases from J, the gap between germline ends came to 10 bases. Germline CDR1 and CDR2: MNHEY and SMNVEV (reference sequence). As DNA, the CDR3 is TGTGCCAGCAGTTTAAACGGGCCAGGCAATCAGCCCCAGCATTTT. Protein product: CASSLNGPGNQPQHF.